The 2 T cell receptor beta chains below all came from one sample that was sequenced in a study of cytomegalovirus exposure and HLA in healthy donors. Measured with immunoSEQ multiplex PCR; TCRdb has only the in-frame clones, and not every one. This sample yields about 150,000 clones, of which about 82% are seen a single time; approximately 2% belongs to the top ten. Sequencing was performed on PBMCs. Source of these receptors: a human donor in good health.

This rearrangement joins TRBV7-3 to TRBJ2-1; D is perhaps TRBD2 (5 bases). Germline CDR1 is SGHTA and CDR2 is FQGTGA. The CDR3 length is 13 residues. Trimming cost V 6 bases and J 8 bases, with 14 bases left between them. CDR3 coding DNA: TGTGCCAGCAGTCCCTTGGGAGACCATGAGCAGTTCTTC. Translation gives CASSPLGDHEQFF.

The genes are TRBV27 and TRBJ2-3, with unresolved D. Deletions cut 8 bases from V and 3 bases from J, with 12 bases between. CDR1 is MNHEY, CDR2 SMNVEV, per germline (reference sequence). The CDR3 contains 13 residues. Here the CDR3 DNA reads TGTGCCAGCCAACCATTCAGGACAGATACGCAGTATTTT. Translation gives CASQPFRTDTQYF.